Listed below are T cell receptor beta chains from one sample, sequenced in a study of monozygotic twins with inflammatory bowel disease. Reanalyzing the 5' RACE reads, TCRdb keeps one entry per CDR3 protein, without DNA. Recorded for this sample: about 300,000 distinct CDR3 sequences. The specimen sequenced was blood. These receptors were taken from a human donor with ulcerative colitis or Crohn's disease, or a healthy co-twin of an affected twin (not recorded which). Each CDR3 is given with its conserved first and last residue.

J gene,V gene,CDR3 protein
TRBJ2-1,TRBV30,CAWTPGGEQFF
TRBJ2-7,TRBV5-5,CASSYTTGAMHF
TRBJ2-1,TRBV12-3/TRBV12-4,CASSFKGARYNEQFF
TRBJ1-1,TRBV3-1,CASGVGAVSTEAFF
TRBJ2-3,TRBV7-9,CASSLAQVDTDTQYF
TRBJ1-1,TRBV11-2,CASSLVSIRTGSIEAFF
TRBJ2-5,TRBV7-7,CASSLGSSGTQETQYF
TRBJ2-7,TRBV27,CASRTGATSYEQYF
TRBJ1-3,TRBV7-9,CASSLGRNSGNTIYF
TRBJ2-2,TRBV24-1,CATSDPGQPGTGELFF
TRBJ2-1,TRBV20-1,CSPTSGNNEQFF
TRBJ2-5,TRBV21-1,CASSKANANAGETQYF
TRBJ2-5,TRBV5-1,CASSLSALGETQYF
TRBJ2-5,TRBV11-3,CASSLGTGTDSETQYF
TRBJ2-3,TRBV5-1,CASSPGGADTQYF
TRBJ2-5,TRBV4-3,CASSQDFPPGTGGQTQYF
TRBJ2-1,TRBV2,CASSGRPGESNEQFF
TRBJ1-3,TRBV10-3,CAISEYGEGSSGNTIYF
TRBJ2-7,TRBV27,CASSLTLSYSTYEQYF
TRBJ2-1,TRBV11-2,CASSPYLGNEQFF
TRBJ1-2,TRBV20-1,CSARLGQGYTF
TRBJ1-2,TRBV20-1,CSARDTSEKNYGYTF
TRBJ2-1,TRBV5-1,CASSRERIDEQFF
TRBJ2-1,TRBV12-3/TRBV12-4,CASTPPRSSEPRGEQFF
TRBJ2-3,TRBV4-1,CASRKEGTDTQYF
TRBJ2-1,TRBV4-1,CASSQENPGLAGAISYNEQFF
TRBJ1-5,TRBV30,CAWSATGTNQPQHF
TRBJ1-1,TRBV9,CASSVRPLNPNTEAFF
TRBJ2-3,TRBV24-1,CATSDPSTSDTQYF
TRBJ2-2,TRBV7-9,CASSFLRQGTPGELFF
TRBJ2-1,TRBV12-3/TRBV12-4,CASSETPTNEQFF
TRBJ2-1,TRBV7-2,CASDPLEYNEQFF
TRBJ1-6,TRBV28,CASSLGGTENSPLHF
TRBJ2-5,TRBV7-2,CASSLTGWRPLYF
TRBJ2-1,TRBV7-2,CASSLGFSDPKYNEQFF
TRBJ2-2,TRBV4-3,CASSRQARGRVTGELFF
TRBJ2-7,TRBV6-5,CASSYQLGEKYEQYF
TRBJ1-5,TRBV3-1,CASSQSAAIGQPQHF
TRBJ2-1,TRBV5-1,CASRLGENEQFF
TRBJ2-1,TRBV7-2,CASSLGKGHNEQFF
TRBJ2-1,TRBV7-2,CASSLVLAQQFF
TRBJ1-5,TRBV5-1,CASSLAGQSNQPQHF
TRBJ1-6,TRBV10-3,CAISRDRLNSPLHF
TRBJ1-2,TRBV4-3,CASSQDRRTRVFTF
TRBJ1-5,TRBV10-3,CAISEFEGQPQHF
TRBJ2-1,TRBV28,CASSLGGPKFNEQFF
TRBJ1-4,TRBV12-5,CASEPDRESTNEKLFF
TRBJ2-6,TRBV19,CASKTVSGANVLTF
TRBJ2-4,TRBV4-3,CASSQDGVRLAKNIQYF